The TCR beta chain described here comes from a study of T-cell reconstitution after alpha-beta-depleted transplantation in children. Concerning this clonotype: Its antigen is still unknown.

Study-level points and caveats: Recipient T cells and thymic progenitors that survived were the source of the high TCRbeta diversity seen at day 60 in some patients. T-cell counts and diversity at one year post-transplant came mainly from newly produced T cells. Several hundred graft clones that had expanded were reportedly the source of alpha-beta T cells about two months after transplant.

It was with unique molecular identifiers that the TCRbeta library was prepared. TCRdb independently ran MiXCR on the PCR reads; one entry per CDR3 protein. Of about 98,000 distinct CDR3 sequences listed, under 25% are singletons. The CDR3 is 16 residues long. V was trimmed by 6 bases and J by 5 bases, leaving 19 bases between them. Germline CDR1 reads LNHDA; CDR2 reads SQIVND (reference sequence). This sequence was found in a boy between 2 and 10 years old with acute lymphoblastic leukemia, due to receive a stem cell transplant. The V and J genes are TRBV19 and TRBJ2-2; tentative D call: TRBD2 (6 bases). The source material was PBMCs, sampled before TCRalphabeta/CD19-depleted stem cell transplant. CDR3 sequence (DNA): TGTGCCAGTAGATCTGGGGGGACGAAACTTACCGGGGAGCTGTTTTTT. Its translation is CASRSGGTKLTGELFF.